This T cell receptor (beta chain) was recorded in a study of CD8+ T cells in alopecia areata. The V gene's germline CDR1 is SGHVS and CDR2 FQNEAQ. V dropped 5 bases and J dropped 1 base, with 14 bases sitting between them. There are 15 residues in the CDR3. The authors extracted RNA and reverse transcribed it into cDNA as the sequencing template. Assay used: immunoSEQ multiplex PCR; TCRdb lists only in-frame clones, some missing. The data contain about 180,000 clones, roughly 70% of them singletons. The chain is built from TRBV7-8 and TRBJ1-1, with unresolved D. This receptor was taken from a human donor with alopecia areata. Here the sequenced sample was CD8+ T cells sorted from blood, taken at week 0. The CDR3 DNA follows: TGTGCCAGCAGCCAATTAGCCTCCCGGAACACTGAAGCTTTCTTT. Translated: CASSQLASRNTEAFF.